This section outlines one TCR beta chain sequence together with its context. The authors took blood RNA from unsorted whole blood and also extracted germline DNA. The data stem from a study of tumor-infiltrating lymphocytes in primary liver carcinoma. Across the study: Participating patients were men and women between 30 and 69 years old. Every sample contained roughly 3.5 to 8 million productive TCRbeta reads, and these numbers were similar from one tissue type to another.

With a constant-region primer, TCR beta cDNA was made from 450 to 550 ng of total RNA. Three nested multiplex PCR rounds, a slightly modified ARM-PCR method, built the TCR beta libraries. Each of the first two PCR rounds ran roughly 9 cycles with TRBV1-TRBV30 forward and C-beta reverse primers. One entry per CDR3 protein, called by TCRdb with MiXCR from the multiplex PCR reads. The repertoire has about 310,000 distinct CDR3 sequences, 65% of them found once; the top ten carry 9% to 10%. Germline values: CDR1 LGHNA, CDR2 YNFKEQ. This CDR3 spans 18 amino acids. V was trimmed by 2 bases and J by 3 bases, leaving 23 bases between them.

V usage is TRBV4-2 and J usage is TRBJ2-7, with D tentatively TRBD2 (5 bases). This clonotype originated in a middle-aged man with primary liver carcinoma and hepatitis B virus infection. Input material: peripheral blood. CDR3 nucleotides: TGTGCCAGCAGCCAAATAAAGGGAGCGAGAGGCCGGATCTACGAGCAGTACTTC. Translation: CASSQIKGARGRIYEQYF.